Sequencing of this TCR beta chain was carried out in a study of PD-1 blockade in classical Hodgkin lymphoma. Produced via immunoSEQ multiplex PCR; TCRdb's table is partial and in-frame only. The sample has under 70,000 clones; approximately 88% are singletons. Brentuximab vedotin exposure varied among the patients, all of whom had relapsed after autologous stem cell transplantation. The specimen comprised peripheral blood mononuclear cells (PBMCs), sampled at baseline. The receptor's source is a human donor with classical Hodgkin lymphoma.

The CDR3 DNA follows: TGTGCCAGCAGTTACACGCCGGGACAGGTCTATGGCTACACCTTC. This codes for CASSYTPGQVYGYTF. The chain carries TRBV6-5 and TRBJ1-2, with 8 bases lining up with TRBD1. There are 15 residues in the CDR3. V gave up 2 bases and J gave up 4 bases; unmatched junction bases: 6. Germline CDR1 reads MNHEY; CDR2 reads SVGAGI.